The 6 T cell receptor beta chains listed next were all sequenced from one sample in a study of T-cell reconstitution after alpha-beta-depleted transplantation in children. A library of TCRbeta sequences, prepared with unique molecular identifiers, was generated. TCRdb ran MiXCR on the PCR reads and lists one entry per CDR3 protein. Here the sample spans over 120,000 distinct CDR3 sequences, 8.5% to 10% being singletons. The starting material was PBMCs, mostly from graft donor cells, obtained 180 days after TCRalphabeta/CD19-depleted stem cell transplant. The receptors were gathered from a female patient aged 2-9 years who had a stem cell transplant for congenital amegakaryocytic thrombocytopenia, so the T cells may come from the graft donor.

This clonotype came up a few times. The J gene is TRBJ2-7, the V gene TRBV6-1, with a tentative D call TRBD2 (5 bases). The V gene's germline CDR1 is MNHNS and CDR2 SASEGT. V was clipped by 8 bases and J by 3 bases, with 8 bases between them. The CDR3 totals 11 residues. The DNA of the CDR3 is TGTGCCAGCGGGAGAGGCTACGAGCAGTACTTC. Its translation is CASGRGYEQYF.

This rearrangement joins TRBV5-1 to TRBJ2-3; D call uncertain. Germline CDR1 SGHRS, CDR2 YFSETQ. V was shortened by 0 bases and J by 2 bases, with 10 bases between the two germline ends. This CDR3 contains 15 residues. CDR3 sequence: CASSLEFAVTDTQYF. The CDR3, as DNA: TGCGCCAGCAGCTTGGAGTTCGCGGTCACAGATACGCAGTATTTT. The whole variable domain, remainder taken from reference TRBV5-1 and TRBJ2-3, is KAGVTQTPRYLIKTRGQQVTLSCSPISGHRSVSWYQQTPGQGLQFLFEYFSETQRNKGNFPGRFSGRQFSNSRSEMNVSTLELGDSALYLCASSLEFAVTDTQYFGPGTRLTVL.

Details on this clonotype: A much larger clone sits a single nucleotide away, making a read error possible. CDR3 region: CSASVSDREYGYPF. CDR3 nucleotide sequence: TGCAGTGCTAGCGTTTCGGACAGGGAATATGGCTACCCCTTC. The genes are TRBV20-1 and TRBJ1-2, with 8 bases matching TRBD1. The CDR3 runs 14 residues. Germline V gives CDR1 DFQATT, CDR2 SNEGSKA (reference sequence).

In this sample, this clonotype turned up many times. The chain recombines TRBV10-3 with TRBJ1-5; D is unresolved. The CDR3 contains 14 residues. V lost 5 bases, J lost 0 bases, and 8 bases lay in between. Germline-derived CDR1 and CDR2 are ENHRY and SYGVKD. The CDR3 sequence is CAISSGDSNQPQHF. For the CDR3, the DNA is TGTGCCATCAGTAGCGGGGATAGCAATCAGCCCCAGCATTTT.

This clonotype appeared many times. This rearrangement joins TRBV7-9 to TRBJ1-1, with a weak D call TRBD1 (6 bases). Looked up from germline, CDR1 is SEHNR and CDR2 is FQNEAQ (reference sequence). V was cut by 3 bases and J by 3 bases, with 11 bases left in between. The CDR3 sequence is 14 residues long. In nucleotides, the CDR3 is TGTGCCAGCAGCTTCCGGGGGGGCGACACTGAAGCTTTCTTT. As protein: CASSFRGGDTEAFF.

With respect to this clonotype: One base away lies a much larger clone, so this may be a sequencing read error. In DNA form, the CDR3 reads TGTGCCAGCAGCCGCGGACTCAGACGGGAGACCCAGTACTTC. Its protein is CASSRGLRRETQYF. The rearrangement joins TRBV4-2 to TRBJ2-5; D possibly corresponds to TRBD2 (5 bases). The CDR3 consists of 14 residues. CDR1 LGHNA and CDR2 YNFKEQ come from the germline V gene. V was cut by 4 bases and J by 5 bases, with 14 bases left in between.